This TCR beta chain was obtained from a study of shared clonotypes between healthy human individuals. Study-wide results and limits: The sharing of roughly 5% of naive CD4 clonotypes was seen across a handful of donors. Among donors, clonotype sharing was expected to be affected by sequencing depth.

Approximately 30,000 T cell genomes (around 0.2 ug DNA) went into each sorted-subset replicate. Sequenced by immunoSEQ multiplex PCR; TCRdb stores in-frame clones only, minus some. There are some 1.5 million clones in the sample; 98% occur only once, and around 0.47% lies in the top ten. Of note for this clone: Antigen: not known.

Germline CDR1 reads MDHEN; CDR2 reads SYDVKM. Trimming cost V 2 bases and J 8 bases; bases outside gene matches: 10. This CDR3 spans 16 amino acids. Healthy and HIV-negative, the adult donors had no recent acute infections or vaccinations. This TCR came from a young man in good health. The rearrangement uses TRBV28 and TRBJ2-1; 9 bases map to TRBD2. Sequences were obtained from naive CD4+ T cells sorted from blood. Specified subset: CD45RA+ positively selected. The CDR3 spells CASSLPGTSRADEQFF. The DNA of the CDR3 is TGTGCCAGCAGTTTACCCGGGACTAGCCGTGCGGATGAGCAGTTCTTC.